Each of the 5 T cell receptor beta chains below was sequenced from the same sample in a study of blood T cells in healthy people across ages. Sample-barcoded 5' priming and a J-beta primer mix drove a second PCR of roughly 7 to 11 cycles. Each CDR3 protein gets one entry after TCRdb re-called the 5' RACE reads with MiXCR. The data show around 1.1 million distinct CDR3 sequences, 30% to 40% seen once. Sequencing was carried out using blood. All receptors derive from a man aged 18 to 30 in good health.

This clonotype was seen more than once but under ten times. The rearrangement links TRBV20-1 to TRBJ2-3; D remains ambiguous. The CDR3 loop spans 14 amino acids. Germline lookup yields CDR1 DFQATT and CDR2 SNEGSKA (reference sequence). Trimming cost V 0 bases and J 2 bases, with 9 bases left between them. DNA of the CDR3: TGCAGTGCTAGAGATGAGACTTTCACAGATACGCAGTATTTT. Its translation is CSARDETFTDTQYF.

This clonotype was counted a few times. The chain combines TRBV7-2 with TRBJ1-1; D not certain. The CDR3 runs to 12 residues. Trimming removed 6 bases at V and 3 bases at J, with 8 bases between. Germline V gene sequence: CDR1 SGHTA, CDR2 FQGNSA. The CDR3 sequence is CASRPLDTEAFF. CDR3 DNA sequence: TGTGCCAGCAGACCCCTGGACACTGAAGCTTTCTTT.

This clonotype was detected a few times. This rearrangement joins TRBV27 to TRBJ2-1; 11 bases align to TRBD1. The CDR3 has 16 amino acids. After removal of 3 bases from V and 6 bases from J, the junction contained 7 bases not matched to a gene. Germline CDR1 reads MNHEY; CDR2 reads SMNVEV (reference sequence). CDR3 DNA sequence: TGTGCCAGCAGTTTCCTGGGGACAGGGGGTCTCAATGAGCAGTTCTTC. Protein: CASSFLGTGGLNEQFF.

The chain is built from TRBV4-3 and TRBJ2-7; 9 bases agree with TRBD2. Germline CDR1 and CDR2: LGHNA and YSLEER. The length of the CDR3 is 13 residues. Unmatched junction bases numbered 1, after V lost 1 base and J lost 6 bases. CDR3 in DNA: TGCGCCAGCAGCCAAGGGCGGGGGGGCGAGCAGTACTTC. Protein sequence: CASSQGRGGEQYF.

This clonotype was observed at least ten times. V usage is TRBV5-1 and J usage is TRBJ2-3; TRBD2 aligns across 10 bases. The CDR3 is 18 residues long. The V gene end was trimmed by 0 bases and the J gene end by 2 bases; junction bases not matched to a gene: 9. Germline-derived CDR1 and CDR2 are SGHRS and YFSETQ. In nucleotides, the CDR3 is TGCGCCAGCAGCTTGGGCCTAGCGGGGGAGCTTTTCACAGATACGCAGTATTTT. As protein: CASSLGLAGELFTDTQYF.